This T cell receptor beta chain is from a study of CD8+ T cells in alopecia areata. On the study more broadly: At a dose of 5 to 10 mg twice daily, oral tofacitinib was given to treated patients. Tofacitinib dosing lasted 6 to 18 months, which was then followed by 6 months off drug.

Study findings and constraints: Scalp repertoires also include resident alphabeta T cells from normal skin.

A note on this clone: Antigen specificity is unknown.

Sequencing used cDNA as its template, made by extracting RNA and reverse transcribing it. Sequenced by immunoSEQ multiplex PCR; TCRdb stores in-frame clones only, minus some. This sample has hundreds of thousands of clones, with 67% found just once. Germline CDR1 is MNHEY and CDR2 is SMNVEV (reference sequence). V lost 4 bases, J lost 4 bases, and 13 bases lay in between. The CDR3 consists of 15 residues. The clonotype comes from a human donor with alopecia areata. The sample was CD4+ T cells sorted from blood, taken at week 0. The V call is TRBV27, the J call TRBJ1-4, with D tentatively TRBD1 (5 bases). As DNA, the CDR3 is TGTGCCAGCAGTTATACGGGGCGCGGTAATGAAAAACTGTTTTTT. Translation: CASSYTGRGNEKLFF.